This paragraph reports one T cell receptor (beta chain). The V gene lost 4 bases and the J gene lost 5 bases, with 3 bases spanning the gap. Germline V gene sequence: CDR1 SGHTA, CDR2 FQGNSA. The CDR3 is 12 amino acids. The data belong to a study of T-cell memory formation after mild COVID-19. One entry per CDR3 protein results from TCRdb running MiXCR on the 5' RACE reads. This sample has 150,000 to 200,000 distinct CDR3 sequences, with 16% found just once. This TCR was sampled from an adult woman who had mild COVID-19 (a few samples of this study predate the infection). Cell type and time point are not known. Sequenced material: PBMCs or a T cell subset sorted from them (not recorded which). V and J are TRBV7-2 and TRBJ1-6; D not resolved. The CDR3 nucleotides are TGTGCCAGCAGCTACAATAATTCACCCCTCCACTTT. Its translation: CASSYNNSPLHF.